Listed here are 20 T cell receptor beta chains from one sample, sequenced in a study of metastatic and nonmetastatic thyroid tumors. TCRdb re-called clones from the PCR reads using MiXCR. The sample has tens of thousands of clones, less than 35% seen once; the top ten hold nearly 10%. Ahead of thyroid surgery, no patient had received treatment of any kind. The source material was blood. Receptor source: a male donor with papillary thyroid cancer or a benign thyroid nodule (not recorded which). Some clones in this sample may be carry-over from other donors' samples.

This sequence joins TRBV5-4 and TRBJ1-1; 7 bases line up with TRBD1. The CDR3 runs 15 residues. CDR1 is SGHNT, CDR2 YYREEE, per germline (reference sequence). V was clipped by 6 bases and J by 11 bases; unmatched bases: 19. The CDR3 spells CASIFVRTGRDGAFF. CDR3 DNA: TGTGCCAGCATCTTTGTAAGGACAGGCCGAGATGGGGCTTTCTTT.

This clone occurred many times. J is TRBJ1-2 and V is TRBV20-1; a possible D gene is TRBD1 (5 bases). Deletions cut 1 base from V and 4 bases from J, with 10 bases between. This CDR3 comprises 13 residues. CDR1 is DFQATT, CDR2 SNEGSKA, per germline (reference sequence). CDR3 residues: CSARVTEGYGYTF. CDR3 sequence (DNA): TGCAGTGCTAGAGTGACAGAGGGCTATGGCTACACCTTC.

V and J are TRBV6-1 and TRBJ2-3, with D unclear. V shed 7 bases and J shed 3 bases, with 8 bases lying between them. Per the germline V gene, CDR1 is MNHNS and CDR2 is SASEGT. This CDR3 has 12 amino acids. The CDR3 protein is CASKVGTDTQYF. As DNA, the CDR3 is TGTGCCAGCAAGGTGGGGACAGATACGCAGTATTTT.

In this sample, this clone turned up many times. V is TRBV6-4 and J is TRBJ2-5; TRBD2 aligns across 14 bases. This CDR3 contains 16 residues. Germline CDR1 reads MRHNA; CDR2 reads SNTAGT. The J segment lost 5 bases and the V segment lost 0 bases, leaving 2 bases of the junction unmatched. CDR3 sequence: CASSDSTSGGAETQYF. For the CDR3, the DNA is TGTGCCAGCAGTGACTCGACTAGCGGGGGGGCCGAGACCCAGTACTTC.

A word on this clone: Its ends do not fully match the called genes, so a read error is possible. The CDR3 DNA follows: TGCAGTGCTATCGGTCCCGATAGAACAGGTACGCAGTATTTT. Its translation is CSAIGPDRTGTQYF. The J gene is TRBJ2-3, the V gene TRBV20-1; D may be TRBD1 (5 bases). This CDR3 contains 14 residues. CDR1 DFQATT and CDR2 SNEGSKA come from the germline V gene (reference sequence).

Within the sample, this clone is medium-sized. The CDR3 protein is CSARNHRGTSYEQYF. As DNA, the CDR3 is TGCAGTGCTAGAAATCACCGGGGAACCTCCTACGAGCAGTACTTC. This sequence joins TRBV20-1 and TRBJ2-7, with D maybe TRBD2 (5 bases). The CDR3 runs 15 residues. Per germline, CDR1 DFQATT and CDR2 SNEGSKA (reference sequence). Trimming took off 2 bases at V and 0 bases at J, with 14 bases between the two ends.

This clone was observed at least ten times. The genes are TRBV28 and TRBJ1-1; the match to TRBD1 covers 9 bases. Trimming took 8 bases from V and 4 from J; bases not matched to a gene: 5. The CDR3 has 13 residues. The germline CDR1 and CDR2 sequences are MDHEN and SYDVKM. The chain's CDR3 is CASQPGQGTEAFF. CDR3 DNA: TGTGCCAGCCAACCGGGACAGGGCACTGAAGCTTTCTTT.

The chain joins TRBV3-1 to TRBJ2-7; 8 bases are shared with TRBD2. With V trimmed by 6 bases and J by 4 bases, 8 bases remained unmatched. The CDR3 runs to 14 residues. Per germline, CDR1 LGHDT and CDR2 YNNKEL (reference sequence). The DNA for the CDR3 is TGTGCCAGCAGGCCCAGCGGGAGCCAATACGAGCAGTACTTC. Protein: CASRPSGSQYEQYF.

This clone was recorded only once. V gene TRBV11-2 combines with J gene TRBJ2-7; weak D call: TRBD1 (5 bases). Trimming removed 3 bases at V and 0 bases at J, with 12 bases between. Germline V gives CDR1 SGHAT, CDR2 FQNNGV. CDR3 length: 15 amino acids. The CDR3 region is CASSLYPDSSYEQYF. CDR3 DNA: TGTGCCAGCAGCTTGTATCCTGACAGCTCCTACGAGCAGTACTTC.

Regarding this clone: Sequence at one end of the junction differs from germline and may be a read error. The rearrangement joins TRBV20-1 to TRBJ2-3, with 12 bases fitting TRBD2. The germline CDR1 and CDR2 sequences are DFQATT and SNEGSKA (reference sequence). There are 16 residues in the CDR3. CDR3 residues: CSARERLAGETDTQYF. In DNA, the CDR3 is TGCAGCGCTAGAGAGCGACTAGCGGGGGAGACAGATACGCAGTATTTT.

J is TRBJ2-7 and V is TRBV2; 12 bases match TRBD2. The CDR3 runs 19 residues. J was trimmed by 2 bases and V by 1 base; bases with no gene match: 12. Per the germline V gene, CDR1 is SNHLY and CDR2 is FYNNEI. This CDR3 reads CASSEDPWGLAGATYEQYF. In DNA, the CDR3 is TGTGCCAGCAGTGAAGACCCCTGGGGACTAGCGGGCGCCACCTACGAGCAGTACTTC. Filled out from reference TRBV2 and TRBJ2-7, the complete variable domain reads EPEVTQTPSHQVTQMGQEVILRCVPISNHLYFYWYRQILGQKVEFLVSFYNNEISEKSEIFDDQFSVERPDGSNFTLKIRSTKLEDSAMYFCASSEDPWGLAGATYEQYFGPGTRLTVT.

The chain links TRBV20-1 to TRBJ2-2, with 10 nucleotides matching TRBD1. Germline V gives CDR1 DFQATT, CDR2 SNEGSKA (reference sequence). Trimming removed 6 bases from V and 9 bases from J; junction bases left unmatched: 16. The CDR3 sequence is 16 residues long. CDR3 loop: CSASGPGTGVTWELFF. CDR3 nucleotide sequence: TGCAGTGCCTCAGGGCCCGGGACAGGGGTGACCTGGGAGCTGTTTTTT.

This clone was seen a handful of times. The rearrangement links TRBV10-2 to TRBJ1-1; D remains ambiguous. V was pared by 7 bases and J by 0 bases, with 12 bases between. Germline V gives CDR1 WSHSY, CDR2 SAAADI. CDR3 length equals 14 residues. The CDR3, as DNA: TGCGCCAGCATTGATTCTTACGTGAACACTGAAGCTTTCTTT. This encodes CASIDSYVNTEAFF.

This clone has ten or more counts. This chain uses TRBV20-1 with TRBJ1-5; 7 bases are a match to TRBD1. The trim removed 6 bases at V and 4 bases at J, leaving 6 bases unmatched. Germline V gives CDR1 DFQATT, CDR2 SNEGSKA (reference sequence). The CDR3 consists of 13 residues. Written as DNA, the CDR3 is TGCAGTGCCGTCGGACAGGATAATCAGCCCCAGCATTTT. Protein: CSAVGQDNQPQHF.

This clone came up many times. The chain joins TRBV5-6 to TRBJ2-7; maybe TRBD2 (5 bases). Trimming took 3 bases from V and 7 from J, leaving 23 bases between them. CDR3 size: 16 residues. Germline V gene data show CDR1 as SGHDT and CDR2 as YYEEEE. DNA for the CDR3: TGTGCCAGCAGCTACCTCAGGACTGTGATACCTAGGGAGCAGTACTTC. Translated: CASSYLRTVIPREQYF.

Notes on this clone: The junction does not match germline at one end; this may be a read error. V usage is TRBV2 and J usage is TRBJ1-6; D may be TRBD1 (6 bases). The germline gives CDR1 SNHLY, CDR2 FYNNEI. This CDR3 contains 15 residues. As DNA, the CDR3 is TGTGCCAGCAGCACAGGGATCTCCTATAATTCACCCCACCACTTT. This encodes CASSTGISYNSPHHF.

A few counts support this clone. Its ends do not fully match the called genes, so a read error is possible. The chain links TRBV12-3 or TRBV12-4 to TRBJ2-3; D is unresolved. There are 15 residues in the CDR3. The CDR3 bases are TGTGCCAGCAGTTTATGGTCTCTCTTCACAGATACTCAGTATTTT. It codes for CASSLWSLFTDTQYF.

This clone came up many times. CDR3 nucleotides: TGTGCCAGCAGTTCTTCCGGGGCGCCAGAAGGAATGGAGACCCAGTACTTC. Amino acids: CASSSSGAPEGMETQYF. The V gene is TRBV11-2, the J gene TRBJ2-5, with D perhaps being TRBD1 or TRBD2 (5 bases each). V shed 6 bases and J shed 5 bases, with 25 bases lying between them. Per the germline V gene, CDR1 is SGHAT and CDR2 is FQNNGV. This CDR3 is built from 17 residues.

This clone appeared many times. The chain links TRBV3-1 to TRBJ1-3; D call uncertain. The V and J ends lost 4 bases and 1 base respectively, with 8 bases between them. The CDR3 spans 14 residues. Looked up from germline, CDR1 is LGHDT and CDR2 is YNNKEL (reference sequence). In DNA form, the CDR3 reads TGTGCCAGCAGCCGCTCAGTTTCTGGAAACACCATATATTTT. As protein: CASSRSVSGNTIYF. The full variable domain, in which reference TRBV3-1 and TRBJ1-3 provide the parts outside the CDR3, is DTAVSQTPKYLVTQMGNDKSIKCEQNLGHDTMYWYKQDSKKFLKIMFSYNNKELIINETVPNRFSPKSPDKAHLNLHINSLELGDSAVYFCASSRSVSGNTIYFGEGSWLTVV.

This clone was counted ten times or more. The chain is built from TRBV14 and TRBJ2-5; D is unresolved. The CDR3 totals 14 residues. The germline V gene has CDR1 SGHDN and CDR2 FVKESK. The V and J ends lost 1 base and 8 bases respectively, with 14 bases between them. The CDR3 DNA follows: TGTGCCAGCAGCCAAGGGTTGGTCTTAGACACCCAGTACTTC. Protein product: CASSQGLVLDTQYF.